What follows are 13 T cell receptor beta chains derived from one specimen sequenced in a study of blood T cell repertoires in COVID-19. Here immunoSEQ multiplex PCR was the method, and the copy in TCRdb shows in-frame clones only, minus some. The table includes over 150,000 clones, roughly nine tenths detected once. Sequencing was carried out using peripheral blood. All receptors come from a man aged 18 to 29 who had recovered from COVID-19.

The rearrangement links TRBV5-4 to TRBJ1-1; D is uncertain. Per germline, CDR1 SGHNT and CDR2 YYREEE (reference sequence). Trimming pared 2 bases from V and 0 bases from J, leaving 14 bases between. The CDR3 extends over 16 amino acids. The CDR3 loop reads CASSLVPAGMNTEAFF. CDR3 nucleotides: TGTGCCAGCAGCTTAGTTCCGGCGGGAATGAACACTGAAGCTTTCTTT.

The rearrangement links TRBV4-1 to TRBJ2-1; 12 bases fit TRBD2. The ends lost 1 base at V and 1 base at J; junction bases unmatched: 5. Germline CDR1 is MGHRA and CDR2 is YSYEKL. The CDR3 has 18 residues. This CDR3 is CASSQAKGTSGSYNEQFF. The CDR3 DNA reads TGCGCCAGCAGCCAAGCCAAGGGGACTAGCGGGTCCTACAATGAGCAGTTCTTC.

V gene TRBV6-5 combines with J gene TRBJ2-7; D is ambiguous. The germline V gene has CDR1 MNHEY and CDR2 SVGAGI. This CDR3 has 15 amino acids. The V and J ends lost 2 bases and 4 bases respectively, with 15 bases between them. This CDR3 reads CASSYGPRNGYEQYF. The CDR3 DNA sequence: TGTGCCAGCAGTTACGGGCCGCGAAATGGGTACGAGCAGTACTTC.

The gene calls are TRBV4-2 and TRBJ2-7; 8 positions match TRBD1. Germline CDR1 is LGHNA and CDR2 is YNFKEQ. Trimming removed 4 bases from V and 3 bases from J; junction bases left unmatched: 8. The CDR3 is 15 amino acids. For the CDR3, the DNA is TGTGCCAGCAGCCCAGAGGACAGGGCGATCTACGAGCAGTACTTC. It codes for CASSPEDRAIYEQYF.

The V call is TRBV5-5, the J call TRBJ1-5; the match to TRBD1 covers 9 bases. The CDR3 extends over 14 amino acids. Germline V gives CDR1 SGHKS, CDR2 YYEKEE (reference sequence). V gave up 6 bases and J gave up 4 bases; unmatched junction bases: 5. The CDR3 sequence is CASNRDRANQPQHF. CDR3 DNA: TGTGCCAGCAACCGGGACAGGGCAAATCAGCCCCAGCATTTT.

This clone was seen once. V and J are TRBV5-4 and TRBJ2-4; D may be TRBD2 (5 bases). CDR1 SGHNT and CDR2 YYREEE come from the germline V gene (reference sequence). The CDR3 is 16 amino acids. V lost 4 bases and J lost 0, with 14 bases in between. For the CDR3, the DNA is TGTGCCAGCAGCATGCTTAGCGAACTAGCCAAAAACATTCAGTACTTC. Its protein is CASSMLSELAKNIQYF.

The chain is built from TRBV19 and TRBJ1-5; D gene uncertain. V lost 4 bases to trimming and J lost 2 bases, with 6 bases between them. Per germline, CDR1 LNHDA and CDR2 SQIVND (reference sequence). CDR3 length equals 13 residues. In nucleotides, the CDR3 is TGTGCCAGTAGTACACAGCGCAATCAGCCCCAGCATTTT. Protein sequence: CASSTQRNQPQHF. Complete variable domain (other parts from reference TRBV19 and TRBJ1-5): DGGITQSPKYLFRKEGQNVTLSCEQNLNHDAMYWYRQDPGQGLRLIYYSQIVNDFQKGDIAEGYSVSREKKESFPLTVTSAQKNPTAFYLCASSTQRNQPQHFGDGTRLSIL.

V and J are TRBV7-9 and TRBJ1-5; 9 nucleotides match TRBD1. CDR1 and CDR2 from the germline V gene are SEHNR and FQNEAQ (reference sequence). With 5 bases clipped from V and 5 bases from J, the junction kept 7 bases outside the gene matches. This CDR3 has 15 residues. For the CDR3, the DNA is TGTGCCAGCAGCCCGGGGGACAGGGATCATCAGCCCCAGCATTTT. This encodes CASSPGDRDHQPQHF.

This chain links TRBV28 with TRBJ2-2; TRBD2 agrees at 12 bases. Germline loops: CDR1 MDHEN, CDR2 SYDVKM. The CDR3 spans 17 residues. V was clipped by 3 bases and J by 2 bases; unmatched bases: 4. The CDR3: CASSFGLAGLNTGELFF. The CDR3 DNA reads TGTGCCAGCAGTTTCGGACTAGCGGGACTAAACACCGGGGAGCTGTTTTTT.

The chain employs TRBV18 and TRBJ1-1; D gene unclear. Germline assignment: CDR1 KGHSH and CDR2 LQKENI. V was trimmed by 3 bases and J by 3 bases, leaving 17 bases between them. This CDR3 comprises 16 residues. The DNA of the CDR3 is TGTGCCAGCTCACCGGTCGGAGGAGGTTGGGACACTGAAGCTTTCTTT. Translating it yields CASSPVGGGWDTEAFF.

V gene TRBV24-1 combines with J gene TRBJ2-3; no definite D call. The CDR3 covers 15 residues. Deletions cut 2 bases from V and 7 bases from J, with 15 bases between. Per germline, CDR1 KGHDR and CDR2 SFDVKD. The CDR3 sequence: CATSDSPRSRHTQYF. CDR3 nucleotides: TGTGCCACCAGTGATTCCCCGCGATCACGCCATACGCAGTATTTT.

This chain links TRBV29-1 with TRBJ1-2; 9 bases map to TRBD1. This CDR3 is 13 amino acids long. Trimming cost V 6 bases and J 7 bases; bases outside gene matches: 9. Looked up from germline, CDR1 is SQVTM and CDR2 is ANQGSEA. The CDR3 bases are TGCAGCGTGGAAACCGGGACAGGGCCTGGCTACACCTTC. It translates to CSVETGTGPGYTF.

V usage is TRBV19 and J usage is TRBJ2-5; maybe TRBD2 (5 bases). Germline CDR1 is LNHDA and CDR2 is SQIVND (reference sequence). Trimming shortened V by 3 bases and J by 2 bases, and 7 bases separated the two germline ends. The CDR3 runs to 13 residues. In nucleotides, the CDR3 is TGTGCCAGTAGTATGTCGGGGCAAGAGACCCAGTACTTC. It encodes CASSMSGQETQYF. The variable domain in full, completed from reference TRBV19 and TRBJ2-5, reads DGGITQSPKYLFRKEGQNVTLSCEQNLNHDAMYWYRQDPGQGLRLIYYSQIVNDFQKGDIAEGYSVSREKKESFPLTVTSAQKNPTAFYLCASSMSGQETQYFGPGTRLLVL.